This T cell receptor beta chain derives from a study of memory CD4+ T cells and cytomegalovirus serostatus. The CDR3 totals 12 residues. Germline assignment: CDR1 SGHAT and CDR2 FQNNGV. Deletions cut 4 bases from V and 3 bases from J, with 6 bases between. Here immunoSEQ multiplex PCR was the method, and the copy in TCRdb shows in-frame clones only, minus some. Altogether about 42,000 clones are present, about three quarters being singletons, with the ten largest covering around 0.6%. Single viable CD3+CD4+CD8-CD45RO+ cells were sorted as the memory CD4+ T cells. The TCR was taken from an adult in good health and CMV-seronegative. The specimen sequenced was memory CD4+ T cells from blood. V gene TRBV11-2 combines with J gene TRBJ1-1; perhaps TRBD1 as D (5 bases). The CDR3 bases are TGTGCCAGCAGCTGGGGGTACACTGAAGCTTTCTTT. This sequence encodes CASSWGYTEAFF. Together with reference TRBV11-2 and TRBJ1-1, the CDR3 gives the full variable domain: EAGVAQSPRYKIIEKRQSVAFWCNPISGHATLYWYQQILGQGPKLLIQFQNNGVVDDSQLPKDRFSAERLKGVDSTLKIQPAKLEDSAVYLCASSWGYTEAFFGQGTRLTVV.